This T cell receptor beta chain was recovered during a study of response to subunit inactivated influenza vaccine. There are many counts of this clonotype. TCRdb used MiXCR to reprocess the RT-PCR reads, holding one entry per CDR3 protein. The data contain approximately 500,000 distinct CDR3 sequences, around 25% of them singletons. V gave up 4 bases and J gave up 2 bases, with 19 bases separating them. This CDR3 spans 17 amino acids. Germline CDR1 reads MDHEN; CDR2 reads SYDVKM. These data were also reused for a study on T cells expressing NK-cell markers. That work contributes: With UMIs, 5'RACE template switching was used to make TCR beta cDNA. Sorted CD3+CD56-NKG2C+, CD3+CD56+NKG2C+ and CD3+CD56+NKG2C- T cells supplied the TCR beta repertoires. There were seven HCMV-seropositive donors and one seronegative donor among the eight sequenced. Top CD8+ clonotypes included the dominant CD3+CD56+NKG2C+ clonotypes in a handful of donors. The HCMV specificity of the expanded NKG2C+ T cell clones stayed unresolved.

Sequenced here: CD4+ T cells sorted from PBMCs, sampled 11 to 12 days after vaccination. The chain links TRBV28 to TRBJ2-3; either TRBD1 or TRBD2 may fit D (5 bases each). This clonotype was obtained from a man aged 45-65 years who received an inactivated influenza vaccine. The CDR3 loop reads CASSSLRGRIYTDTQYF. The CDR3 nucleotides are TGTGCCAGCAGTTCGCTGAGGGGTAGAATTTACACAGATACGCAGTATTTT.